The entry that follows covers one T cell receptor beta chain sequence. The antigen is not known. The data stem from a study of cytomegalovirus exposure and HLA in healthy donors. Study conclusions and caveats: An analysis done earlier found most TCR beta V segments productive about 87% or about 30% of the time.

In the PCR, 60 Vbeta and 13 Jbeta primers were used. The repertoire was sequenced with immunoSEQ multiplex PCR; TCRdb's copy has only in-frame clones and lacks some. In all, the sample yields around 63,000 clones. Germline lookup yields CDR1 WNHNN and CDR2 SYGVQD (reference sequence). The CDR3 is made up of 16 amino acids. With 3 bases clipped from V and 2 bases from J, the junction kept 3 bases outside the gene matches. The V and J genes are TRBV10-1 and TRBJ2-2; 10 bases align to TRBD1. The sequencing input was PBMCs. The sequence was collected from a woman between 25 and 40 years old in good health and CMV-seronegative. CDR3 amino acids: CASSDRDRGNTGELFF. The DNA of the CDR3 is TGCGCCAGCAGTGACCGGGACAGGGGTAACACCGGGGAGCTGTTTTTT.